Presented here are 3 T cell receptor beta chains from one specimen sequenced in a study of shared clonotypes between healthy human individuals. Data came from immunoSEQ multiplex PCR; TCRdb stores just in-frame clones and leaves some out. The sample includes more than 1.2 million clones, approximately 98.5% of them seen just once. The sequenced material came from naive CD4+ T cells sorted from blood. Noted subset: CD45RA+ positively selected. These receptors all stem from a man in his thirties or forties in good health.

The V call is TRBV6-6, the J call TRBJ2-7; a possible D gene is TRBD1 (6 bases). Germline assignment: CDR1 MNHNY and CDR2 SVGAGI (reference sequence). V gave up 9 bases and J gave up 0 bases, with 12 bases separating them. The CDR3 spans 13 residues. The CDR3 reads CASKTGDSYEQYF. CDR3 nucleotides: TGTGCCAGTAAGACAGGCGACTCCTACGAGCAGTACTTC.

As to this clone: Within the sample, other DNA sequences also encode this same CDR3. The V gene is TRBV5-1, the J gene TRBJ2-1, with 13 positions matching TRBD2. The V gene end was trimmed by 4 bases and the J gene end by 6 bases; junction bases not matched to a gene: 1. This CDR3 contains 14 residues. Germline-derived CDR1 and CDR2 are SGHRS and YFSETQ. The CDR3 DNA sequence: TGCGCCAGCAGCCGGACTAGCGGGAGCAATGAGCAGTTCTTC. Protein product: CASSRTSGSNEQFF.

The chain recombines TRBV10-1 with TRBJ2-3; 8 positions match TRBD1. Trimming at V came to 4 bases and at J to 2 bases, leaving 2 bases not matched to a gene. The CDR3 is made up of 14 amino acids. Germline CDR1 is WNHNN and CDR2 is SYGVQD (reference sequence). The CDR3 DNA reads as TGCGCCAGCAGTGGGACAGGGTCCACAGATACGCAGTATTTT. Its translation is CASSGTGSTDTQYF.